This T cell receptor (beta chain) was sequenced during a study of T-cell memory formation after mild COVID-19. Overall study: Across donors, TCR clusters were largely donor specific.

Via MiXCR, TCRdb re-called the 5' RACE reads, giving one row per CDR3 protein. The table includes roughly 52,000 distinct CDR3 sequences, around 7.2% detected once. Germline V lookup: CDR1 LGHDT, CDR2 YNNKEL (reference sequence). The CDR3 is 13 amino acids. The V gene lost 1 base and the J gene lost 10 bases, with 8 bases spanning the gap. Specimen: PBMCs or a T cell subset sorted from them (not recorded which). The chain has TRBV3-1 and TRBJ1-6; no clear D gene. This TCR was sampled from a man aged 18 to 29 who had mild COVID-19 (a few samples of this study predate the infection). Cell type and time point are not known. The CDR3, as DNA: TGTGCCAGCAGCCAAGTCGCCAAGTCACCCCTCCACTTT. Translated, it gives CASSQVAKSPLHF.